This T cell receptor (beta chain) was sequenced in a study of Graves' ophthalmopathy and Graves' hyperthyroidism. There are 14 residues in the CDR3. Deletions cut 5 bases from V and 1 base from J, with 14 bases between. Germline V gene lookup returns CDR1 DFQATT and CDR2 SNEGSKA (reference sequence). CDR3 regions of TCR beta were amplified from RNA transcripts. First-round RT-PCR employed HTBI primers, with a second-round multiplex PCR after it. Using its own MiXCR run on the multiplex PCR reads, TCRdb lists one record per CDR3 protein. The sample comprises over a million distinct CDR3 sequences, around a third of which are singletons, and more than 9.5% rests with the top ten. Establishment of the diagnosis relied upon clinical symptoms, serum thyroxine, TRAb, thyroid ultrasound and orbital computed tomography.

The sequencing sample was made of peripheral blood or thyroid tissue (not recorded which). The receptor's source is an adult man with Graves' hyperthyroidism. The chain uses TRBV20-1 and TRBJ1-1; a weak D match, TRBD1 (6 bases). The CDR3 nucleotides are TGCAGTGCTGGGGGAGGGGGTTCGAACACTGAAGCTTTCTTT. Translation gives CSAGGGGSNTEAFF.